The clone carrying this TCR beta chain has more than one count but fewer than ten. The antigen remains undetermined. The sorted Tregs were CD4+CD25+CD127-/low cells. Broader study findings: Tumor Treg TCRs overlapped most with tumor naive CD4+ cells.

Trimming took 1 base from V and 4 from J, leaving 8 bases between them. The CDR3 is 14 residues long. One entry per CDR3 protein, called by TCRdb with MiXCR from the 5' RACE reads. The profile shows approximately 50,000 distinct CDR3 sequences, around 21% of them singletons. The specimen was tumor-infiltrating Tregs sorted from the breast tumor. The receptor was derived from a female donor with breast cancer. The chain joins TRBV12-3 or TRBV12-4 to TRBJ2-1, with D possibly TRBD1 on 5 matching bases. CDR3 residues: CASSLGRGYNEQFF. The CDR3 region has the DNA TGTGCCAGCAGTTTAGGTAGGGGTTACAATGAGCAGTTCTTC.